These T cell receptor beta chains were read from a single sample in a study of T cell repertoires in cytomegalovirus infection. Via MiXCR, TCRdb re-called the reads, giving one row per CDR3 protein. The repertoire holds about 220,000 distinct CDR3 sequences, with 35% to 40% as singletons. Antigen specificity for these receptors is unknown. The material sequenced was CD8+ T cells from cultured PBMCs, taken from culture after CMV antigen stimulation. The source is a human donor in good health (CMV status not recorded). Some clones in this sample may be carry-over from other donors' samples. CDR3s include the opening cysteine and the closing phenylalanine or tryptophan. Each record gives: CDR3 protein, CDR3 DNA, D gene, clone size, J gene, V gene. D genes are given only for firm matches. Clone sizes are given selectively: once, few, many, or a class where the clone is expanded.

CDR3: CASSVGQGSTYEQYF; DNA: TGTGCCAGCAGCGTAGGACAGGGCAGCACCTACGAGCAGTACTTC; D: TRBD1; size: -; J: TRBJ2-7; V: TRBV9
CDR3: CASSLPGGLGYTF; DNA: TGTGCCAGCAGCTTGCCAGGGGGCCTTGGCTACACCTTC; D: TRBD1; size: -; J: TRBJ1-2; V: TRBV5-8
CDR3: CASSFGEGAQPQHF; DNA: TGTGCCAGCAGTTTTGGGGAGGGGGCGCAGCCCCAGCATTTT; D: TRBD1; size: -; J: TRBJ1-5; V: TRBV28
CDR3: CASSQDAGGRQPQHF; DNA: TGCGCCAGCAGCCAAGATGCGGGAGGTCGCCAGCCCCAGCATTTT; D: -; size: few; J: TRBJ1-5; V: TRBV4-1
CDR3: CASRINRGNQPQHF; DNA: TGTGCCAGCAGGATCAACAGGGGCAATCAGCCCCAGCATTTT; D: -; size: few; J: TRBJ1-5; V: TRBV2
CDR3: CASWGQRYNSPLHF; DNA: TGTGCCAGCTGGGGACAGAGATATAATTCACCCCTCCACTTT; D: TRBD1; size: -; J: TRBJ1-6; V: TRBV27
CDR3: CASRIGHQETQYF; DNA: TGTGCCAGCAGGATCGGACACCAAGAGACCCAGTACTTC; D: -; size: -; J: TRBJ2-5; V: TRBV12-3/TRBV12-4
CDR3: CASSQEYSANYGYTF; DNA: TGCGCCAGCAGCCAAGAGTATAGCGCTAACTATGGCTACACCTTC; D: -; size: -; J: TRBJ1-2; V: TRBV4-1
CDR3: CASSQGLKWGSQETQYF; DNA: TGTGCCAGCAGCCAAGGACTCAAATGGGGTTCTCAAGAGACCCAGTACTTC; D: -; size: -; J: TRBJ2-5; V: TRBV28
CDR3: CSALGLDTDTQYF; DNA: TGCAGTGCCCTCGGACTCGACACAGATACGCAGTATTTT; D: -; size: few; J: TRBJ2-3; V: TRBV20-1
CDR3: CASSEGQGTAGETQYF; DNA: TGTGCCAGCAGTGAGGGACAGGGGACCGCCGGGGAGACCCAGTACTTC; D: TRBD1; size: -; J: TRBJ2-5; V: TRBV2
CDR3: CASRSLSGRNEQYF; DNA: TGTGCCAGCAGGTCTCTTAGCGGGAGAAACGAGCAGTACTTC; D: TRBD2; size: -; J: TRBJ2-7; V: TRBV6-1
CDR3: CASSPPGAGVSYEQYF; DNA: TGTGCCAGCAGCCCTCCGGGGGCGGGAGTTTCCTACGAGCAGTACTTC; D: -; size: few; J: TRBJ2-7; V: TRBV5-6
CDR3: CASSEWTSGRAYNEQFF; DNA: TGTGCCAGTAGTGAGTGGACTAGCGGGAGGGCCTACAATGAGCAGTTCTTC; D: TRBD2; size: -; J: TRBJ2-1; V: TRBV19
CDR3: CAISTGTSLRGTGELFF; DNA: TGTGCCATCAGTACGGGGACTAGCCTGCGTGGCACCGGGGAGCTGTTTTTT; D: TRBD2; size: few; J: TRBJ2-2; V: TRBV10-3
CDR3: CSATLDSKDPGGYTF; DNA: TGCAGTGCTACCCTTGACAGCAAAGATCCCGGTGGCTACACCTTC; D: -; size: -; J: TRBJ1-2; V: TRBV20-1
CDR3: CATGRPGTVYYNSPLHF; DNA: TGTGCCACCGGCCGTCCCGGGACAGTTTACTATAATTCACCCCTCCACTTT; D: TRBD1; size: -; J: TRBJ1-6; V: TRBV27
CDR3: CASSSRQGGYEQFF; DNA: TGTGCCAGCAGTTCCCGACAGGGGGGCTATGAGCAGTTCTTC; D: TRBD1; size: -; J: TRBJ2-1; V: TRBV27
CDR3: CASSLGENNQPQHF; DNA: TGTGCCAGCAGTTTAGGGGAGAACAATCAGCCCCAGCATTTT; D: -; size: -; J: TRBJ1-5; V: TRBV12-3/TRBV12-4
CDR3: CASSFQGYNEQFF; DNA: TGTGCCAGCAGTTTCCAGGGTTACAATGAGCAGTTCTTC; D: -; size: few; J: TRBJ2-1; V: TRBV27
CDR3: CASGGAGAIQEGGYEQYF; DNA: TGTGCCAGCGGAGGAGCGGGAGCTATTCAGGAAGGAGGGTACGAGCAGTACTTC; D: TRBD2; size: -; J: TRBJ2-7; V: TRBV27
CDR3: CASSQGSAAGYTF; DNA: TGTGCCAGCAGCCAGGGCTCGGCTGCCGGCTACACCTTC; D: -; size: -; J: TRBJ1-2; V: TRBV7-9
CDR3: CASSRGYGISEAFF; DNA: TGTGCCAGCAGCCGCGGATATGGGATAAGCGAAGCTTTCTTT; D: -; size: -; J: TRBJ1-1; V: TRBV7-3
CDR3: CATSDFPSGSTGELFF; DNA: TGTGCCACCAGTGATTTTCCTAGCGGGAGCACCGGGGAGCTGTTTTTT; D: TRBD2; size: -; J: TRBJ2-2; V: TRBV24-1
CDR3: CASSQEWTSGNSYEQYF; DNA: TGTGCCAGCAGCCAAGAATGGACTAGCGGGAACTCCTACGAGCAGTACTTC; D: TRBD2; size: many; J: TRBJ2-7; V: TRBV3-1
CDR3: CASSLSTPRYNEQFF; DNA: TGTGCCAGCAGCCTTAGCACCCCCCGATACAATGAGCAGTTCTTC; D: -; size: few; J: TRBJ2-1; V: TRBV7-6
CDR3: CAISGFLAGRVNEQYF; DNA: TGTGCCATCAGTGGATTTTTAGCGGGGAGAGTGAACGAGCAGTACTTC; D: TRBD2; size: -; J: TRBJ2-7; V: TRBV10-3
CDR3: CARSLAGSPAETKYF; DNA: TGTGCCAGAAGCTTAGCTGGAAGTCCCGCAGAGACGAAGTATTTT; D: -; size: -; J: TRBJ2-3; V: TRBV7-6
CDR3: CASGGGREVGDEQYF; DNA: TGTGCCAGCGGCGGAGGGCGGGAAGTGGGTGACGAGCAGTACTTC; D: -; size: few; J: TRBJ2-7; V: TRBV7-9
CDR3: CASKGSSRYEQYF; DNA: TGTGCCAGCAAGGGTAGTTCGCGCTACGAGCAGTACTTC; D: -; size: -; J: TRBJ2-7; V: TRBV2
CDR3: CASSVQAEGLSYEQYF; DNA: TGTGCCAGCAGCGTACAAGCGGAGGGGTTAAGTTACGAGCAGTACTTC; D: -; size: -; J: TRBJ2-7; V: TRBV9
CDR3: CASSLVGDYNEQFF; DNA: TGTGCCAGCAGCTTAGTGGGGGACTATAATGAGCAGTTCTTC; D: TRBD2; size: -; J: TRBJ2-1; V: TRBV7-2
CDR3: CASSLVRRLSSHEQYF; DNA: TGTGCCAGCAGCTTAGTCAGGCGACTGTCTTCCCACGAGCAGTACTTC; D: -; size: -; J: TRBJ2-7; V: TRBV11-2
CDR3: CASTPYNQETQYF; DNA: TGTGCCAGCACCCCATATAACCAAGAGACCCAGTACTTC; D: -; size: -; J: TRBJ2-5; V: TRBV12-3/TRBV12-4
CDR3: CASSMGGTGGNQPQHF; DNA: TGTGCCAGCAGCATGGGTGGGACAGGGGGCAATCAGCCCCAGCATTTT; D: TRBD1; size: many; J: TRBJ1-5; V: TRBV7-6
CDR3: CASSSGGTEAFF; DNA: TGTGCCAGCAGTTCTGGGGGGACTGAAGCTTTCTTT; D: -; size: many; J: TRBJ1-1; V: TRBV12-3/TRBV12-4
CDR3: CASSQERDGSRNEKLFF; DNA: TGTGCCAGCAGCCAAGAGAGGGACGGCAGCAGGAATGAAAAACTGTTTTTT; D: -; size: once; J: TRBJ1-4; V: TRBV3-1
CDR3: CASSPGGQNTEAFF; DNA: TGTGCCAGCAGTCCTGGGGGACAGAACACTGAAGCTTTCTTT; D: -; size: many; J: TRBJ1-1; V: TRBV7-9
CDR3: CASSSQGEINSPLHF; DNA: TGTGCCAGCAGTTCCCAGGGGGAGATCAATTCACCCCTCCACTTT; D: TRBD1; size: many; J: TRBJ1-6; V: TRBV7-9
CDR3: CSARAPVSTTGPSNYGYTF; DNA: TGCAGTGCTAGAGCACCAGTTTCAACGACAGGGCCGTCCAACTATGGCTACACCTTC; D: TRBD1; size: few; J: TRBJ1-2; V: TRBV20-1
CDR3: CSVVGIRQGATSFGIEQYF; DNA: TGCAGCGTTGTGGGGATTAGGCAGGGGGCAACAAGTTTTGGAATCGAGCAGTACTTC; D: TRBD1; size: -; J: TRBJ2-7; V: TRBV29-1
CDR3: CASRGGGEAFF; DNA: TGTGCCAGCAGAGGCGGCGGTGAAGCTTTCTTT; D: -; size: once; J: TRBJ1-1; V: TRBV7-2
CDR3: CASSLTTNTGELFF; DNA: TGTGCCAGCAGCCTAACTACCAACACCGGGGAGCTGTTTTTT; D: -; size: -; J: TRBJ2-2; V: TRBV11-2
CDR3: CSAPLSGRASYEQYF; DNA: TGCAGTGCCCCTCTTAGCGGGAGGGCTTCCTACGAGCAGTACTTC; D: TRBD2; size: -; J: TRBJ2-7; V: TRBV20-1
CDR3: CASSLRSPGTQETQYF; DNA: TGTGCCAGCAGTCTCCGATCCCCAGGGACCCAAGAGACCCAGTACTTC; D: -; size: few; J: TRBJ2-5; V: TRBV28
CDR3: CASSSPEGSPYNEQFF; DNA: TGTGCCAGCAGCTCCCCCGAGGGATCCCCATACAATGAGCAGTTCTTC; D: -; size: many; J: TRBJ2-1; V: TRBV7-2
CDR3: CASSYSGTGEDGYTF; DNA: TGTGCCAGCAGTTACTCCGGGACAGGGGAGGATGGCTACACCTTC; D: TRBD1; size: few; J: TRBJ1-2; V: TRBV6-5